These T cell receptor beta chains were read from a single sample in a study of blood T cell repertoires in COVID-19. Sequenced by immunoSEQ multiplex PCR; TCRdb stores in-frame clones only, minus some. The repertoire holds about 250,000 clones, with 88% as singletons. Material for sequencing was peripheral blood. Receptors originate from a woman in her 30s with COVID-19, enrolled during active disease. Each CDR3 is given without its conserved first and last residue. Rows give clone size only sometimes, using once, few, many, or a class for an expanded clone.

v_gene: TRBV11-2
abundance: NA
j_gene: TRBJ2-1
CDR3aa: ASSSTGNEQF

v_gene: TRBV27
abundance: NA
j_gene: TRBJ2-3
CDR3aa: ASSSLGVAGVSADTQY

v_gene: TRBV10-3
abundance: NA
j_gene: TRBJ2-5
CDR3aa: AISESKGLSEPREPQEETQY

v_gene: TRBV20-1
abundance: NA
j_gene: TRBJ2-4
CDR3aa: SATRQNIQY

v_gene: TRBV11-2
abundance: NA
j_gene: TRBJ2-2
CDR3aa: ASSLDQQRGTGELF

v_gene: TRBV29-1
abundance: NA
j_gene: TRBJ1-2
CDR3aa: SVEDMEQYGYT

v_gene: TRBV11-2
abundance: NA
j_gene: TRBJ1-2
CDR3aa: ASSLEGGYGYT

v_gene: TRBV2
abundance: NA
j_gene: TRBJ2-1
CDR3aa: ASSGPAGGSWQF

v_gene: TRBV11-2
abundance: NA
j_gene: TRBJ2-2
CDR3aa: ASSSLTSRSTGELF

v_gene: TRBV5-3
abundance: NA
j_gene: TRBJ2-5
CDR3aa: ARSYGGPGTQY

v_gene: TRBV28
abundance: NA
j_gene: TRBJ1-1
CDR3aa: ASGPLFGGTEAF

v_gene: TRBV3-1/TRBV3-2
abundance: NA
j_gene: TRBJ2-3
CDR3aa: ASSQDLAADTQY

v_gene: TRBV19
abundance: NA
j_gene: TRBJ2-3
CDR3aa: ASSIYPGVRGTDTQY

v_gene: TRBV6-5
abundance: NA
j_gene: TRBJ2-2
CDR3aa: ASSSPGLGVSGELF

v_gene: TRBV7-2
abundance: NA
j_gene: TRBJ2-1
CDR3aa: ASSSYRDSSGQF

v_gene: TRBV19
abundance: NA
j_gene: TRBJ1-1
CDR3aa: ASSRDLNTEAF

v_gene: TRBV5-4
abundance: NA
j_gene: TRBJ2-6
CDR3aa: ASSFQGTGANVLT

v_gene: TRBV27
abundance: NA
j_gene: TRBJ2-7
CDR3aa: ASSALGQDFEQY

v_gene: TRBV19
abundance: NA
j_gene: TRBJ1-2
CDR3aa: ASSLQGIYGYT

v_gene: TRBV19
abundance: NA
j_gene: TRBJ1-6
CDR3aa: ASGRTSGMGGNSPLH

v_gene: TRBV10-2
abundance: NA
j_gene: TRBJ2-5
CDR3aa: ASSPGTSGVETQY

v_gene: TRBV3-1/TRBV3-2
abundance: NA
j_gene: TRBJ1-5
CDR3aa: ASSHGDRIGDFNQPQH

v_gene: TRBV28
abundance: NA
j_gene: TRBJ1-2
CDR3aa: ASRGVSFYGYT

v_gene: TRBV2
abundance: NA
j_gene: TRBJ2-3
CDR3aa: ASDGAGGRDTQY

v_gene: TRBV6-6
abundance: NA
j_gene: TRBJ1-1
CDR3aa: ASRLGPLNTEAF

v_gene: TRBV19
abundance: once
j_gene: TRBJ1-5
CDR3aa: ASSSGRGQPQH

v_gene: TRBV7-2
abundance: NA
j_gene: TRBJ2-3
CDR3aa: ASSLEIRAGYDTQY

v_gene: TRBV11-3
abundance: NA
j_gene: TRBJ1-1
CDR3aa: ASSPGGTVQNTEAF

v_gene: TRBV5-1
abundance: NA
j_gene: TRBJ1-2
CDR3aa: ASSLDGGYT

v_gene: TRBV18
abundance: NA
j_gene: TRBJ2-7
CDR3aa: ASSPGQGAFYEQY

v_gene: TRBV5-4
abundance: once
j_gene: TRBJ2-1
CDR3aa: ASSLGLAGTYNEQF

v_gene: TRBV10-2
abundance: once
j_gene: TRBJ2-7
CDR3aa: ASSEGGPYEQY

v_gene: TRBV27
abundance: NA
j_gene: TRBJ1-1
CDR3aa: ASSLGWGEEAF

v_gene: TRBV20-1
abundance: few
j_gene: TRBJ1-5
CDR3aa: SASRQGQLYQPQH

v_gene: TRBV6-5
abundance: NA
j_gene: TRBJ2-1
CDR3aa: ATQNPGTGHNEQF

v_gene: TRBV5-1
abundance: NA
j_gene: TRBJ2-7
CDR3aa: ASSLVSGFYEQY

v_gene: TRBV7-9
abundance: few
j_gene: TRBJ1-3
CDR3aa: ASSHLTRDRGSGNTIY

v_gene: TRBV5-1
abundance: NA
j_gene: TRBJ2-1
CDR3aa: ASSLYSGGNNEQF

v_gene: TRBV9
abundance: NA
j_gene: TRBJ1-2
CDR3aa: ASSATGIGGYT

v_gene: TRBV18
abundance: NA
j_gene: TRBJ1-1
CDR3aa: ASSLRDSSMNTEAF

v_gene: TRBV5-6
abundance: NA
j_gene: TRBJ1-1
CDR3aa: ASSLQTGATEAF

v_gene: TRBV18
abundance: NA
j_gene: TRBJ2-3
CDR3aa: ASSPRFGGDTDTQY

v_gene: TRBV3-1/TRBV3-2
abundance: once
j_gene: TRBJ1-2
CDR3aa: ASSQVTGGKHYGYT

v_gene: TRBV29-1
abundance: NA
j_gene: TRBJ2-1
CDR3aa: SVELAGEAYNEQF

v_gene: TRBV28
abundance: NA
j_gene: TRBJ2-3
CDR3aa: ASSSSGGASFLSTDTQY

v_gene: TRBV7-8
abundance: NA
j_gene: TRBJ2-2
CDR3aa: ASSRDRRVGTGELF

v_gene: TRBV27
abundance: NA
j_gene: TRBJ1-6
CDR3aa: ASSWDRGSPLH

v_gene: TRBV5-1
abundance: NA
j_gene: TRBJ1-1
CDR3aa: ASSFEGGVTEAF

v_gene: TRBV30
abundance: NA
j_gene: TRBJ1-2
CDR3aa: AWLIRTTVTNYGYT

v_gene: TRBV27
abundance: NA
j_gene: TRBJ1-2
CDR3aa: ASSPEGQGVRPNYGYT

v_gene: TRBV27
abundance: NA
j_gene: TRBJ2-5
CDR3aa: ASSYVRGQETQY

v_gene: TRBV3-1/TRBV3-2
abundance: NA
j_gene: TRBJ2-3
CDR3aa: ASSTSGVTDTQY

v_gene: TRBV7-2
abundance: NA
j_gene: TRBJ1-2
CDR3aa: ASSLETVHGYT